This TCR beta chain was sequenced during a study of technical replicates of blood from several donors. Germline V gene sequence: CDR1 KGHSH, CDR2 LQKENI. The CDR3 length is 18 residues. V lost 2 bases and J 1 base, leaving 18 bases between the germline ends. Data came from immunoSEQ multiplex PCR; TCRdb stores just in-frame clones and leaves some out. The table has just under 100,000 clones, around 95% seen once. The TCR sequence derives from a human donor in good health. Sequencing input: T cells isolated from PBMCs. V usage is TRBV18 and J usage is TRBJ2-4; D is possibly TRBD1 (6 bases). CDR3 DNA sequence: TGTGCCAGCTCACCATCGTCAGGGGATTCATGGGCCAAAAACATTCAGTACTTC. It encodes CASSPSSGDSWAKNIQYF.